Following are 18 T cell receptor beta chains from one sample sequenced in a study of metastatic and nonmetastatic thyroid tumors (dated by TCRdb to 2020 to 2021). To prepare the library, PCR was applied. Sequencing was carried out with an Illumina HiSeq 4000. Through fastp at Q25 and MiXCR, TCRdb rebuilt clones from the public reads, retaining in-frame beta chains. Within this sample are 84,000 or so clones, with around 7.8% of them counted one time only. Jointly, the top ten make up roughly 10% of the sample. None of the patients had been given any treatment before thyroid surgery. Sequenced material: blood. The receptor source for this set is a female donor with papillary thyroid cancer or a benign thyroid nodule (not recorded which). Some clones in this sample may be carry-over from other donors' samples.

CDR3: CAWRAGDNYGYTF. In DNA form, the CDR3 reads TGTGCCTGGAGGGCAGGCGACAACTATGGCTACACCTTC. The chain joins TRBV30 to TRBJ1-2, with unresolved D. V gave up 3 bases and J gave up 2 bases, with 10 bases separating them. The length of the CDR3 is 13 residues. Germline-derived CDR1 and CDR2 are GTSNPN and SVGIG (reference sequence).

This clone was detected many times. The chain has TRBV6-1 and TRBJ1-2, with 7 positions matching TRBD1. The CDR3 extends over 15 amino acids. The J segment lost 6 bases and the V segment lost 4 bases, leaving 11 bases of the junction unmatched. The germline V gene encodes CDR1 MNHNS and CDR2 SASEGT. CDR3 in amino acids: CASSGLTGDSDGYTF. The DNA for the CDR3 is TGTGCCAGCAGTGGTTTAACAGGGGATTCGGATGGCTACACCTTC.

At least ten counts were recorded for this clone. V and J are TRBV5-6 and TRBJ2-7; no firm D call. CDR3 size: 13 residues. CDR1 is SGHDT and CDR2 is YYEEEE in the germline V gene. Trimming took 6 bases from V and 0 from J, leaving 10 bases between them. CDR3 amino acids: CASTFQVSYEQYF. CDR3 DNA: TGTGCCAGCACCTTTCAGGTCTCCTACGAGCAGTACTTC.

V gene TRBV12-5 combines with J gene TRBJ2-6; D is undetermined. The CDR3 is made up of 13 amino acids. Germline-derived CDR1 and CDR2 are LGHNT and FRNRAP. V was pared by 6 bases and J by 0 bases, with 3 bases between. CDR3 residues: CASGSSGANVLTF. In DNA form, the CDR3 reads TGTGCTAGTGGGAGCTCTGGGGCCAACGTCCTGACTTTC.

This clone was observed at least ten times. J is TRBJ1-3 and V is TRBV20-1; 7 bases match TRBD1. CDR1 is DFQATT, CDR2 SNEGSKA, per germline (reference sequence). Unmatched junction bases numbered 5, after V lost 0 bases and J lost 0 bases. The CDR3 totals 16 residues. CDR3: CSAREGGTRSGNTIYF. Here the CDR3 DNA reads TGCAGTGCTAGAGAAGGGGGCACCCGCTCTGGAAACACCATATATTTT.

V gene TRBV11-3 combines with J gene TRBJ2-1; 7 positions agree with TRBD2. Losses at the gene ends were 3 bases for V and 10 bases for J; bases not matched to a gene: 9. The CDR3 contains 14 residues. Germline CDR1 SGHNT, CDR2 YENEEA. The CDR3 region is CASSFTHSAGEQFF. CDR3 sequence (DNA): TGTGCCAGCAGCTTCACCCACTCAGCGGGAGAGCAGTTCTTC.

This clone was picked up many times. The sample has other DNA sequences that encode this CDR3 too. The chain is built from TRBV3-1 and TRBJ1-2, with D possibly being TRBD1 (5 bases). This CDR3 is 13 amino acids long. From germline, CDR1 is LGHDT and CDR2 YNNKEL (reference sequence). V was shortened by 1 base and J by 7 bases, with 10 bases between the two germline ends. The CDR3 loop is CASSQGYGGGYTF. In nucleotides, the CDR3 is TGTGCCAGCAGCCAAGGGTACGGGGGTGGCTACACCTTC. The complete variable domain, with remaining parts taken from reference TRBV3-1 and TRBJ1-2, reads DTAVSQTPKYLVTQMGNDKSIKCEQNLGHDTMYWYKQDSKKFLKIMFSYNNKELIINETVPNRFSPKSPDKAHLNLHINSLELGDSAVYFCASSQGYGGGYTFGSGTRLTVV.

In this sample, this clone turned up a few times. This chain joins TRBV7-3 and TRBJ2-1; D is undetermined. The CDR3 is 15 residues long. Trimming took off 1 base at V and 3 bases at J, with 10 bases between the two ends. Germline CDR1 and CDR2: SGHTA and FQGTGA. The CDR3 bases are TGTGCCAGCAGCTTAAGTCAGGCTAGCTACAATGAGCAGTTCTTC. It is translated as CASSLSQASYNEQFF.

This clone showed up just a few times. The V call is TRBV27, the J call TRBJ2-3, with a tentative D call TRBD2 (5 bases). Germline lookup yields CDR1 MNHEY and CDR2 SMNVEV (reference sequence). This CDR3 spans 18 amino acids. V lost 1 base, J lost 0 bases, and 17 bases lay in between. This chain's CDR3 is CASSLFSGWPMSTDTQYF. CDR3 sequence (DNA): TGTGCCAGCAGTTTATTTTCGGGGTGGCCCATGAGCACAGATACGCAGTATTTT.

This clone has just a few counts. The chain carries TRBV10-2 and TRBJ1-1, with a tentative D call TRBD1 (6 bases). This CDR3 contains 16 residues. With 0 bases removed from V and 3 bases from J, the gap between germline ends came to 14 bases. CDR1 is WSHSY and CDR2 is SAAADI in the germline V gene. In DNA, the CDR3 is TGCGCCAGCAGTGAGTCGGGACCAGGGGTCGACACTGAAGCTTTCTTT. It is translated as CASSESGPGVDTEAFF.

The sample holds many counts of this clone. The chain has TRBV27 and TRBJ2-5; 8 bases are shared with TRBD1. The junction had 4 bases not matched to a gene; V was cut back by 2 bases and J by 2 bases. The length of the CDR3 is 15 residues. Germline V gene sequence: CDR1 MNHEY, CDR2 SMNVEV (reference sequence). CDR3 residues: CASSLQGAGQETQYF. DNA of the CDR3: TGTGCCAGCAGTTTACAGGGGGCAGGGCAAGAGACCCAGTACTTC.

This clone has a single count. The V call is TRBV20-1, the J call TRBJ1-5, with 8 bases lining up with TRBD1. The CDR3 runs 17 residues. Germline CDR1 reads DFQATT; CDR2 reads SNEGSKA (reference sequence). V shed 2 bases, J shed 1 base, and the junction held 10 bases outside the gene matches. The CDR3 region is CSARRNRGRGSNQPQHF. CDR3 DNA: TGCAGTGCTAGACGAAACAGGGGGAGAGGGAGCAATCAGCCCCAGCATTTT.

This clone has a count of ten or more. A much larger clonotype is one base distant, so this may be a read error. The CDR3 DNA reads as TGTGCCAGCAGCTTAACAGACGCCGGGGAGCTGTTTTTT. Its protein product is CASSLTDAGELFF. The V call is TRBV7-8, the J call TRBJ2-2; D uncertain. This CDR3 region has 13 residues. Germline CDR1 is SGHVS and CDR2 is FQNEAQ. Trimming cost V 2 bases and J 6 bases, with 7 bases left between them. The full variable domain, rest sourced from reference TRBV7-8 and TRBJ2-2, is GAGVSQSPRYKVAKRGQDVALRCDPISGHVSLFWYQQALGQGPEFLTYFQNEAQLDKSGLPSDRFFAERPEGSVSTLKIQRTQQEDSAVYLCASSLTDAGELFFGEGSRLTVL.

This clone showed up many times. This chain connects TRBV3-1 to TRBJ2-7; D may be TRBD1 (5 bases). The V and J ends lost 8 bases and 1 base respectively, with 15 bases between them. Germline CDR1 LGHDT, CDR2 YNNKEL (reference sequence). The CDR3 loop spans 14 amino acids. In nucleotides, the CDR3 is TGTGCCAGCGGCCCTTTGGGGCCTTCCTACGAGCAGTACTTC. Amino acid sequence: CASGPLGPSYEQYF.

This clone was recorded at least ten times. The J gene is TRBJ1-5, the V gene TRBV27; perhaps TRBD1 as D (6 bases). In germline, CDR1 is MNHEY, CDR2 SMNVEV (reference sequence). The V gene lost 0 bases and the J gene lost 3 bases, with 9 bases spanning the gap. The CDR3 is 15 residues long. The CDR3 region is CASSLSGGPNQPQHF. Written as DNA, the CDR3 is TGTGCCAGCAGTTTATCAGGGGGTCCCAATCAGCCCCAGCATTTT.

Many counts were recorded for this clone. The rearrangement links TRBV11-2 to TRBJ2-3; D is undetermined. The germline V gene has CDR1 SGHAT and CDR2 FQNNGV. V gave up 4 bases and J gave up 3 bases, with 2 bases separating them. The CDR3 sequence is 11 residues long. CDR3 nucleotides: TGTGCCAGCAGCTCGACAGATACGCAGTATTTT. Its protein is CASSSTDTQYF.

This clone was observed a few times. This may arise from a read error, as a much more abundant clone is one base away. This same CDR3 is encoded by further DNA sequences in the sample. CDR3: CAWSVRSGRQPQHF. CDR3 DNA: TGTGCCTGGAGTGTAAGATCGGGGAGGCAGCCCCAGCATTTT. The chain links TRBV30 to TRBJ1-5; D not certain. CDR3 length equals 14 residues. Deletions cut 0 bases from V and 7 bases from J, with 13 bases between. Germline V CDR1 and CDR2: GTSNPN, SVGIG (reference sequence). The variable domain in full, completed from reference TRBV30 and TRBJ1-5, reads SQTIHQWPATLVQPVGSPLSLECTVEGTSNPNLYWYRQAAGRGLQLLFYSVGIGQISSEVPQNLSASRPQDRQFILSSKKLLLSDSGFYLCAWSVRSGRQPQHFGDGTRLSIL.

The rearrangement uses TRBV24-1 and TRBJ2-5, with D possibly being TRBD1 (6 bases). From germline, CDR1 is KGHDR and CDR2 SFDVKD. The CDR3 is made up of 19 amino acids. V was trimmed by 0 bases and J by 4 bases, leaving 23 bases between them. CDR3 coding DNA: TGTGCCACCAGTGATTTGTTTAGATGGGAAGCAGGGGATTTAGAGACCCAGTACTTC. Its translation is CATSDLFRWEAGDLETQYF.